This TCR beta chain is drawn from a study of technical replicates of blood from a handful of donors. J gave up 1 base and V 6 bases, and 0 bases lay outside the gene matches. Germline CDR1 is MGHDK and CDR2 is SYGVNS. This CDR3 region has 13 residues. This clone was seen more than once but under ten times. TCRdb keeps only in-frame clones here, not all; method: immunoSEQ multiplex PCR. The repertoire holds roughly 70,000 clones, with nearly 98% as singletons. The source material was T cells isolated from PBMCs. The TCR originated in a human donor in good health. The J gene is TRBJ1-5, the V gene TRBV25-1, with TRBD1 matching 7 bases. The CDR3 DNA reads as TGTGCCAGCAGGGGACAGAGCAATCAGCCCCAGCATTTT. Translation: CASRGQSNQPQHF.